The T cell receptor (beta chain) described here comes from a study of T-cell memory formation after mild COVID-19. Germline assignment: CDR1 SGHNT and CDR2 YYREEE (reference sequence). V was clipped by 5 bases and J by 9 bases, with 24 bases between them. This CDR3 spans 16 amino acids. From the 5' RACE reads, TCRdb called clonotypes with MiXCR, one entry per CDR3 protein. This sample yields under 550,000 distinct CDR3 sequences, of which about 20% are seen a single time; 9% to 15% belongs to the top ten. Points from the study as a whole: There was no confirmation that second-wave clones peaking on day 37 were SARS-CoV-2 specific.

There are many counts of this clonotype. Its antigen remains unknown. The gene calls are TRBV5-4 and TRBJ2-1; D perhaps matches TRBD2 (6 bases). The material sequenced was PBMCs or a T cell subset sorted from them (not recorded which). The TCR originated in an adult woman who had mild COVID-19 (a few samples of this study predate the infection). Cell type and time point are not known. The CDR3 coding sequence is TGTGCCAGCAGGGTGTTTGGGCGGAGTCGGGGGAGTGAGCAGTTCTTC. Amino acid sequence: CASRVFGRSRGSEQFF.